This T cell receptor (beta chain) was identified during a study of blood T cell repertoires in COVID-19. Per the original methods: Amplification with reference gene primers provided the estimates of nucleated cell counts. Clones were sequenced by immunoSEQ multiplex PCR, and TCRdb holds only the in-frame ones, with some missing. V and J calls plus clone size are reproduced from that table; the DNA served to infer D and trimming. In the table there are some 240,000 clones, around 85% of which are singletons. This receptor was taken from an elderly woman with acute or convalescent COVID-19. The sequenced sample consisted of peripheral blood.

In nucleotides, the CDR3 is TGTGCCAGCAGCGACCGGGACAGGGGGCACGAGACCCAGTACTTC. Encoded protein: CASSDRDRGHETQYF. V gene TRBV5-4 combines with J gene TRBJ2-5, with 12 bases fitting TRBD1. This CDR3 has 15 amino acids. Germline V gene lookup returns CDR1 SGHNT and CDR2 YYREEE (reference sequence). Trimming at V came to 4 bases and at J to 5 bases, leaving 6 bases not matched to a gene.